This T cell receptor beta chain was documented in a study of spatial heterogeneity in lung cancer (dated by TCRdb to about 2019). Looking at the study overall: The donors were more than 65 patients from the lung TRACERx cohort who had early-stage, untreated non-small cell lung cancer. Follow-up PBMC samples were sequenced whenever available, and the median time to follow-up was roughly two years after resection. Beta-chain transcripts were consistently detected in greater numbers than alpha-chain transcripts, which likely reflected higher beta-chain transcript abundance. In the raw uncorrected reads, each unique combination of TCR and UMI appeared more than ten times on average. TCR alpha and beta repertoires were quantitatively compared across multiple tumor regions, matched nontumor lung and blood in non-small cell lung cancer. The study linked features of the TCR repertoire to counts of nonsynonymous mutations, which were determined by whole-exome sequencing of tumor tissue. At surgery, both alpha and beta chains were TCR-sequenced in about 200 tumor regions, fewer than 85 matched nontumor lung samples and 56 PBMC samples.

This clonotype was found many times. The antigen this receptor binds is unknown. One base away there is no much larger clone; base qualities are not given. Library preparation used 5' RACE. Sequencer: NextSeq 500. The TCR library protocol attached a unique molecular identifier to each TCR cDNA molecule to allow correction of PCR and sequencing errors. On the authors' methods: TCR identification, UMI-based error correction and CDR3 extraction were performed with Decombinator tools. TCRs above a frequency of 2 per 1,000, corresponding to the top 1% of the tumor frequency distribution, were defined as expanded. Renyi diversity was computed with the R vegan package after each repertoire had been subsampled 100 times to 5,000 TCRs. To build CDR3 similarity networks, amino acid triplet string-kernel similarity was used, and CDR3s were connected when their pairwise similarity was above 0.82. The public reads were quality trimmed at Q25 with fastp and then assembled into clones with MiXCR by TCRdb, keeping productive beta chains. Every entry covers one CDR3 protein and lists the most common genes and DNA from its rows. The V and J calls reflect TCRdb's pipeline rather than the authors' work. The sample contains under 75,000 distinct CDR3 sequences, 8% to 10% of them found a single time. The top ten hold around 1.9% of the sample.

What the authors observed across the whole study: Additional single-cell paired TCR alpha and beta sequencing was considered necessary to confirm, at a functional level, the hypothesis that regional TCRs recognize regional mutations. Ubiquitous expanded tumor TCRs showed up in blood more often at tumor resection than at routine follow-up. Only roughly 13 patients were included in the comparisons of baseline and follow-up blood repertoires.

Measured from the cysteine to the phenylalanine, the CDR3 is 11 residues long. The retained sequence is limited to the CDR3, 33 bases, with the frame set at the first base. Between the V and J ends, shortened by 4 bases and 8 bases respectively, the junction contains 9 bases. Via the germline V gene, CDR1 is SQVTM and CDR2 ANQGSEA. Read against the paper, the sample's time point label means: blood at routine non-recurrence follow-up after resection. Without any cell sorting, TCR sequencing was performed on whole RNA extracted either from tumor and nontumor lung tissue or from cryopreserved PBMC samples. A patient was chosen for TCR sequencing only when enough RNA was available from at least two tumor regions.

The chain employs TRBV29-1 and TRBJ2-1; no D segment can be confidently identified. The clonotype originates from a female donor with early-stage non-small cell lung cancer. The specimen comprised PBMCs, sampled at follow-up. The nucleotide sequence reads as follows: TGCAGCGTTGCTTCTCGTTATGAGCAGTTCTTC. Translated, it gives CSVASRYEQFF.